Listed below are T cell receptor beta chains from one sample, sequenced in a study of shared clonotypes between healthy human individuals. TCRdb keeps only in-frame clones here, not all; method: immunoSEQ multiplex PCR. The table shows about 2.4 million clones, with approximately 92% occurring only once. The sequencing input was naive CD4+ T cells sorted from blood. The receptors were gathered from a man aged 18 to 30 in good health. CDR3s include the opening cysteine and the closing phenylalanine or tryptophan. A D gene is named only where the DNA matches it firmly. Size values are once, few and many counts, or a class for expanded clones, and some rows have none.

j_call clone_size v_call d_call cdr3_aa cdr3_nt
TRBJ2-6 once TRBV11-2 - CASSLARSGANVLTF TGTGCCAGCAGCTTAGCGCGCTCTGGGGCCAACGTCCTGACTTTC
TRBJ2-1 once TRBV21-1 - CASRILREGYNEQFF TGTGCCAGCAGGATATTGCGGGAGGGCTACAATGAGCAGTTCTTC
TRBJ2-3 - TRBV4-2 TRBD2 CASSQHGTSGETDTQYF TGTGCCAGCAGCCAACACGGGACTAGCGGGGAAACAGATACGCAGTATTTT
TRBJ2-5 - TRBV27 TRBD2 CASSFPSTSGSFLETQYF TGTGCCAGCAGTTTCCCATCTACTAGCGGGAGCTTTCTAGAGACCCAGTACTTC
TRBJ1-2 once TRBV2 - CASRVGRPGYTF TGTGCCAGCAGGGTTGGACGTCCTGGCTACACCTTC
TRBJ2-3 - TRBV6-5 - CASSYRAGAGTDTQYF TGTGCCAGCAGTTACAGGGCGGGGGCCGGAACAGATACGCAGTATTTT
TRBJ1-3 - TRBV4-3 - CASSQVLGLLGNTIYF TGCGCCAGCAGCCAAGTGTTAGGGCTTTTGGGAAACACCATATATTTT
TRBJ1-1 - TRBV7-9 TRBD1 CASSLDVGGQGNTEAFF TGTGCCAGCAGCTTAGACGTTGGAGGACAGGGGAACACTGAAGCTTTCTTT
TRBJ2-7 - TRBV7-9 - CASSLGSGPTYEQYF TGTGCCAGCAGCTTAGGGTCAGGGCCCACCTACGAGCAGTACTTC
TRBJ2-7 - TRBV6-5 - CASSYPDSSYEQYF TGTGCCAGCAGTTACCCGGACAGTTCCTACGAGCAGTACTTC
TRBJ2-5 - TRBV30 - CAWSALGQDQETQYF TGTGCCTGGAGTGCCCTAGGTCAGGACCAAGAGACCCAGTACTTC